This TCR beta chain appears in the sequencing data of a study of Ad26.COV2.S vaccination and SARS-CoV-2 variants. Overall study: Donor got 5x10^10 or 1x10^11 viral particles of Ad26.COV2.S.

Treatment specified: approximately 18 received Ad26.COV2.S at low or high dose, single or two shots; roughly five received placebo; per-sample allocation not given. The study sampled participants on day 63 after the first vaccine or placebo injection. Sequenced by immunoSEQ multiplex PCR; TCRdb stores in-frame clones only, minus some. The table includes over 400,000 clones, 89% detected once. Broader study findings: Spike-specific TCR breadth ran higher among vaccine recipients than placebo recipients.

To note about this clone: The antigen is undetermined.

The CDR3 has 14 residues. V was cut by 6 bases and J by 0 bases, with 8 bases left in between. CDR1 KGHSH and CDR2 LQKENI come from the germline V gene. Sample: peripheral blood, taken in a trial of Ad26.COV2.S vaccine versus placebo. This clonotype was sampled from a person aged 18 to 59 who received the Ad26.COV2.S COVID-19 vaccine or a placebo. The chain has TRBV18 and TRBJ1-4; D not certain. The CDR3 is CASSPGTTNEKLFF. In DNA form, the CDR3 reads TGTGCCAGCTCCCCGGGAACAACTAATGAAAAACTGTTTTTT. Using reference TRBV18 and TRBJ1-4 for the parts outside the CDR3, the full variable domain is NAGVMQNPRHLVRRRGQEARLRCSPMKGHSHVYWYRQLPEEGLKFMVYLQKENIIDESGMPKERFSAEFPKEGPSILRIQQVVRGDSAAYFCASSPGTTNEKLFFGSGTQLSVL.